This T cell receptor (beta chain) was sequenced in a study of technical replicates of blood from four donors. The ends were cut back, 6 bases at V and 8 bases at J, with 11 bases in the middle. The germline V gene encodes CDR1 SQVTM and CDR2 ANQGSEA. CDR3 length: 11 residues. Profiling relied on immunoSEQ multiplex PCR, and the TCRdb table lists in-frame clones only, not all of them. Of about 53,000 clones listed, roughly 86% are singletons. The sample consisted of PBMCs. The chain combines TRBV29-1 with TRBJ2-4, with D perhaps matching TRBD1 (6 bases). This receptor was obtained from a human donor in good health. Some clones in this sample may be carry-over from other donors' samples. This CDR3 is CSVTGMDIQYF. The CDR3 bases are TGCAGCGTAACAGGGATGGACATTCAGTACTTC.